This T cell receptor beta chain was sequenced during a study of T cell responses to AZD1222 COVID-19 vaccine. This CDR3 spans 16 amino acids. CDR1 SGHRS and CDR2 YFSETQ come from the germline V gene. The junction had 14 bases not matched to a gene; V was cut back by 4 bases and J by 5 bases. Measured with immunoSEQ multiplex PCR; TCRdb has only the in-frame clones, and not every one. The data contain roughly 58,000 clones, approximately 85% of them singletons. The V gene is TRBV5-1, the J gene TRBJ1-1; 7 nucleotides align to TRBD1. Sequencing was performed on peripheral blood, taken on day 0 of MenACWY control vaccination. The source of this sequence is an adult in good health. This chain's CDR3 is CASSPRGTVELTEAFF. The CDR3 DNA reads as TGCGCCAGCAGCCCCCGGGGGACAGTCGAACTGACTGAAGCTTTCTTT.